This T cell receptor (beta chain) was captured by sequencing in a study of cytomegalovirus exposure and HLA in healthy donors. 60 Vbeta and 13 Jbeta primers were used in PCR. Clones were sequenced by immunoSEQ multiplex PCR, and TCRdb holds only the in-frame ones, with some missing. The sample shows some 63,000 clones, about four fifths of them seen only once. Points from the study as a whole: TCR beta sequences numbering under 20,000 were associated with HLA alleles at 0.05 false discovery rate in a later analysis. Within an earlier analysis, most TCR beta V segments proved productive either about 87% or about 30% of the time.

About this clone itself: Its cognate antigen is unknown.

Trimming left V 7 bases short and J 6 bases short, with 15 bases between. Per the germline V gene, CDR1 is LNHDA and CDR2 is SQIVND (reference sequence). The CDR3 is 13 residues long. This chain joins TRBV19 and TRBJ1-1, with D uncertain. Specimen: PBMCs. The receptor comes from a woman between 40 and 50 years old in good health and CMV-seronegative. CDR3 sequence (DNA): TGTGCCAGTACCCCTCTTGCGTTTCCTGAAGCTTTCTTT. Protein sequence: CASTPLAFPEAFF.